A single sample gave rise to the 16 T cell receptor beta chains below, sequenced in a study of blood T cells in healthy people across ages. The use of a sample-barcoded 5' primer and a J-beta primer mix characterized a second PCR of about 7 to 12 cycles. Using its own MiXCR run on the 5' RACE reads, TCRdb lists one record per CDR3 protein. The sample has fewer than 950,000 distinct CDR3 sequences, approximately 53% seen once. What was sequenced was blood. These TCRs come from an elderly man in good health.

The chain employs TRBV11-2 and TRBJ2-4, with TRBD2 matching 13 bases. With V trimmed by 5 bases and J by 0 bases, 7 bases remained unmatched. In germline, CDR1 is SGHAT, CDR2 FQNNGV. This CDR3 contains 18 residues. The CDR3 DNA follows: TGTGCCAGCAGCCGGACTAGCGGGAGCCTAGTAGCCAAAAACATTCAGTACTTC. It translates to CASSRTSGSLVAKNIQYF.

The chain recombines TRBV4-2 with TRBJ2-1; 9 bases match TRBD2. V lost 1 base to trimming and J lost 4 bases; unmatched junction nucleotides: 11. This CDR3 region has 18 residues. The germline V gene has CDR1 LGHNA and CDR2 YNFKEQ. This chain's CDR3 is CASSQGSSGTSLYNEQFF. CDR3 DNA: TGTGCCAGCAGCCAAGGTTCTAGCGGGACGAGTCTTTACAATGAGCAGTTCTTC.

This CDR3 is CAISAARTDTYEQYF. The CDR3 DNA sequence: TGTGCCATCAGTGCCGCCCGAACCGATACCTACGAGCAGTACTTC. This sequence joins TRBV10-3 and TRBJ2-7; D call uncertain. Between the trimmed V and J ends, which lost 4 bases and 2 bases, there was a span of 15 bases. Germline CDR1 and CDR2: ENHRY and SYGVKD. This CDR3 is built from 15 residues.

CDR3 loop: CSAPSHSGANVLTF. CDR3 nucleotide sequence: TGCAGTGCTCCATCCCACTCAGGGGCCAACGTCCTGACTTTC. The V call is TRBV20-1, the J call TRBJ2-6; D gene uncertain. Trimming stripped 5 bases from V and 4 bases from J, with 12 bases between. This CDR3 spans 14 amino acids. The germline V gene has CDR1 DFQATT and CDR2 SNEGSKA (reference sequence).

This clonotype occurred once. The DNA of the CDR3 is TGCAGCGTTGAAGATCGGAGCCCCGGTCTCTACGAGCAGTACTTC. Its protein is CSVEDRSPGLYEQYF. The gene calls are TRBV29-1 and TRBJ2-7, with unresolved D. CDR1 is SQVTM, CDR2 ANQGSEA, per germline. Trimming took 0 bases from V and 3 from J, leaving 15 bases between them. There are 15 residues in the CDR3.

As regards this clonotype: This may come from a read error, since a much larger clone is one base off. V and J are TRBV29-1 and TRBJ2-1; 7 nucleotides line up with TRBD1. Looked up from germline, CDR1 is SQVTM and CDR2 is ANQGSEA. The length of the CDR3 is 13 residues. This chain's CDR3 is CGSRDRDYNEQFF. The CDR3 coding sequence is TGCGGCAGCCGGGACAGAGACTACAATGAGCAGTTCTTC.

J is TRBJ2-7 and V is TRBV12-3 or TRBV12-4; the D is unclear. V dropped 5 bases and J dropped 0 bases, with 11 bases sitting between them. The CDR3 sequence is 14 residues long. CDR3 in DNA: TGTGCCAGCAGTCCCCTGAGCGCCTCCTACGAGCAGTACTTC. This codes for CASSPLSASYEQYF.

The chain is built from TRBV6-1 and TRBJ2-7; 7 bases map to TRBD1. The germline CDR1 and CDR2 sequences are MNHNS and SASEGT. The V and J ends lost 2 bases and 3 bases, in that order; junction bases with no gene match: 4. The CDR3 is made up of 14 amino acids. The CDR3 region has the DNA TGTGCCAGCAGTGAACAGGGGGATCGCTACGAGCAGTACTTC. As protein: CASSEQGDRYEQYF.

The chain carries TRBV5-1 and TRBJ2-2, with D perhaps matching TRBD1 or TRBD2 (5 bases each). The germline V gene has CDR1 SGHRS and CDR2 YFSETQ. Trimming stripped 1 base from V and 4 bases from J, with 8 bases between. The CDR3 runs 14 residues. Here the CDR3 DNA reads TGCGCCAGCAGCTTGAGGGACCCCACCGGGGAGCTGTTTTTT. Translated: CASSLRDPTGELFF.

CDR3 in amino acids: CASSLSPGSAIGNEQFF. DNA of the CDR3: TGTGCCAGCAGCCTATCCCCTGGTAGCGCGATCGGGAATGAGCAGTTCTTC. V usage is TRBV7-2 and J usage is TRBJ2-1, with D maybe TRBD2 (5 bases). The CDR3 has 17 residues. V lost 5 bases, J lost 7 bases, and 24 bases lay in between. In germline, CDR1 is SGHTA, CDR2 FQGNSA.

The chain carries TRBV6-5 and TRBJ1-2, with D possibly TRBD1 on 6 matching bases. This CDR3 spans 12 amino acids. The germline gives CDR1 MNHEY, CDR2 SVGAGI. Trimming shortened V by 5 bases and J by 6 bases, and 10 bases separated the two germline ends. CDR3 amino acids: CASSTYRDGYTF. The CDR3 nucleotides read TGTGCCAGCAGTACTTACAGGGATGGCTACACCTTC.

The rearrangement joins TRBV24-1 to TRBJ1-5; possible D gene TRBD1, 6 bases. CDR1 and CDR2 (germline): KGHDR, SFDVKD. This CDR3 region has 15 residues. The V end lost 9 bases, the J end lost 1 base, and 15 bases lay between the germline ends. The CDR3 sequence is CATQGRGGSNQPQHF. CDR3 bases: TGTGCCACCCAGGGGAGGGGTGGGAGCAATCAGCCCCAGCATTTT.

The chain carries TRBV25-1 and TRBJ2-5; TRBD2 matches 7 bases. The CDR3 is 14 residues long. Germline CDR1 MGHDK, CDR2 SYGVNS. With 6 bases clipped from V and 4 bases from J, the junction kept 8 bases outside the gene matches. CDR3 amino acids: CASSTSGGGETQYF. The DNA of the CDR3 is TGTGCCAGCAGCACCAGTGGCGGGGGAGAGACCCAGTACTTC.

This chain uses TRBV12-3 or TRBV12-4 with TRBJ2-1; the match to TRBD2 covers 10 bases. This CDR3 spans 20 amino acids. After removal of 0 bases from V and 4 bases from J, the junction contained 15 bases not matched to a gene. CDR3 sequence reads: CASSLAGSPTSGLGYNEQFF. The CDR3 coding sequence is TGTGCCAGCAGTTTAGCAGGCAGTCCGACTAGCGGGCTGGGATACAATGAGCAGTTCTTC.

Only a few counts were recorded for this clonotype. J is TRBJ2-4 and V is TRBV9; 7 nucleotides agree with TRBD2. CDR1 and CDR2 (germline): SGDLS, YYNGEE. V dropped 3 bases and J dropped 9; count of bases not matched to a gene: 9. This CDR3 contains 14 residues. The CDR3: CASSGGYGGGIQYF. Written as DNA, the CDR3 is TGTGCCAGCAGCGGCGGATATGGGGGGGGCATTCAGTACTTC.

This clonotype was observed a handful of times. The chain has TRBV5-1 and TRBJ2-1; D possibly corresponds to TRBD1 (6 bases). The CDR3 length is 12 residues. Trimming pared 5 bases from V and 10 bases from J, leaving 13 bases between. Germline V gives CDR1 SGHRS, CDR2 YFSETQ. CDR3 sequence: CASRDSELEQFF. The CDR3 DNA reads TGCGCCAGCAGGGACAGCGAATTAGAGCAGTTCTTC.